These T cell receptor beta chains were read from a single sample in a study of OX40 agonist ivuxolimab in advanced cancers. Assay used: immunoSEQ multiplex PCR; TCRdb lists only in-frame clones, some missing. Seen here are roughly 57,000 clones, around 80% observed once, and the top ten hold roughly 2.6%. The sequences come from CD4+ or CD8+ T cells sorted from blood, collected in a trial of the OX40 agonist ivuxolimab. The receptors were gathered from an adult with an advanced solid tumor such as melanoma, head and neck, liver or kidney cancer. Both conserved end residues are part of each CDR3. D genes are given only for firm matches. Where a row states a size, it is once, few, many or the class of an expanded clone; other rows omit it.

D	V	J	size	CDR3	DNA
TRBD2	TRBV6-5	TRBJ2-1	NA	CASALAGPFGRKFF	TGTGCCAGCGCACTAGCGGGACCCTTCGGAAGGAAGTTCTTC
TRBD1	TRBV6-5	TRBJ1-6	NA	CASSYGTGGRSPLHF	TGTGCCAGCAGTTACGGGACAGGGGGCAGGTCACCCCTCCACTTT
NA	TRBV6-6	TRBJ1-3	NA	CASSPSGRSSGNTIYF	TGTGCCAGCAGTCCCTCGGGACGGAGCTCTGGAAACACCATATATTTT
NA	TRBV7-9	TRBJ2-5	NA	CASSLRGEWETQYF	TGTGCCAGCAGCTTACGGGGAGAGTGGGAGACCCAGTACTTC
NA	TRBV5-4	TRBJ1-4	NA	CASSVRTDRNEKLFF	TGTGCCAGCAGCGTTCGGACAGATCGGAATGAAAAACTGTTTTTT
NA	TRBV20-1	TRBJ2-5	NA	CSASREETQYF	TGCAGTGCTAGTAGGGAAGAGACCCAGTACTTC
TRBD1	TRBV6-1	TRBJ2-7	NA	CASTQGANAYEQYF	TGTGCCAGCACACAGGGGGCAAATGCCTACGAGCAGTACTTC
TRBD2	TRBV6-1	TRBJ2-1	NA	CASSALSGTSWLNEQFF	TGTGCCAGCAGTGCCCTGTCCGGGACTAGTTGGTTAAATGAGCAGTTCTTC
NA	TRBV28	TRBJ2-7	NA	CASRVRRTGIGSYEQYF	TGTGCCAGCAGGGTCCGTAGAACAGGGATTGGGTCCTACGAGCAGTACTTC
TRBD1	TRBV28	TRBJ1-5	NA	CASSLPSPGQGSNQPQHF	TGTGCCAGCAGTTTACCCTCACCGGGACAGGGAAGCAATCAGCCCCAGCATTTT
TRBD2	TRBV11-2	TRBJ2-3	once	CASSHGLAGVVDTQYF	TGTGCCAGCAGCCACGGACTAGCGGGGGTTGTAGATACGCAGTATTTT
NA	TRBV4-3	TRBJ1-3	NA	CASSQVQGFSSGNTIYF	TGCGCCAGCAGCCAAGTTCAGGGGTTTAGCTCTGGAAACACCATATATTTT
NA	TRBV7-2	TRBJ2-7	NA	CASSLVGDATYEQYF	TGTGCCAGCAGCTTAGTGGGGGACGCGACCTACGAGCAGTACTTC
TRBD1	TRBV28	TRBJ1-4	NA	CASGRQGAPTNEKLFF	TGTGCCAGCGGGCGGCAGGGGGCCCCAACTAATGAAAAACTGTTTTTT
TRBD2	TRBV5-1	TRBJ2-3	NA	CASSPGGADTQYF	TGCGCCAGCAGCCCCGGGGGGGCAGATACGCAGTATTTT
TRBD1	TRBV2	TRBJ1-1	NA	CASRRDSETEAFF	TGTGCCAGCCGACGGGACAGCGAGACTGAAGCTTTCTTT
NA	TRBV11-2	TRBJ1-1	NA	CASSSQGRTLNTEAFF	TGTGCCAGCAGCTCCCAGGGCCGTACGCTGAACACTGAAGCTTTCTTT
NA	TRBV5-8	TRBJ1-1	NA	CASSLPGQTLNTEAFF	TGTGCCAGCAGCTTGCCCGGACAGACCTTGAACACTGAAGCTTTCTTT
TRBD2	TRBV6-1	TRBJ2-4	NA	CASSEATLAGGPQGIQYF	TGTGCCAGCAGTGAAGCGACACTAGCGGGGGGGCCTCAGGGCATTCAGTACTTC
NA	TRBV5-1	TRBJ1-1	NA	CASSLSSGRLNTEAFF	TGCGCCAGCAGCTTGAGTTCGGGACGGCTGAACACTGAAGCTTTCTTT
TRBD2	TRBV7-2	TRBJ2-7	NA	CASSPRTSGGAPYEQYF	TGTGCCAGCAGCCCGAGAACTAGCGGGGGCGCACCCTACGAGCAGTACTTC
TRBD1	TRBV5-5	TRBJ2-6	NA	CASSLGLDRVFPGANVLTF	TGTGCCAGCAGCTTGGGACTGGACAGGGTCTTTCCCGGGGCCAACGTCCTGACTTTC
NA	TRBV2	TRBJ1-6	NA	CASSVGDTANSPLHF	TGTGCCAGCAGTGTAGGCGACACGGCTAATTCACCCCTCCACTTT
NA	TRBV21-1	TRBJ1-1	once	CASPGENTEAFF	TGTGCCTCTCCCGGGGAAAACACTGAAGCTTTCTTT
NA	TRBV5-1	TRBJ1-2	NA	CASSIGPTSDYGYTF	TGCGCCAGCAGCATAGGTCCGACCTCTGACTATGGCTACACCTTC
TRBD2	TRBV19	TRBJ2-3	NA	CASSIDGRGGRTDTQYF	TGTGCCAGTAGTATAGACGGACGCGGGGGGCGCACAGATACGCAGTATTTT
NA	TRBV28	TRBJ1-2	NA	CASSLQVRYGYTF	TGTGCCAGCAGCCTACAGGTCCGCTATGGCTACACCTTC
NA	TRBV5-1	TRBJ2-1	few	CASARELASYNEQFF	TGCGCCAGCGCCCGGGAACTAGCAAGCTACAATGAGCAGTTCTTC
NA	TRBV19	TRBJ1-2	NA	CASSIDGGTSYGYTF	TGTGCCAGTAGTATAGATGGGGGGACATCCTATGGCTACACCTTC
NA	TRBV9	TRBJ1-5	once	CASSVAGVAEQPQHF	TGTGCCAGCAGCGTAGCTGGTGTGGCAGAACAGCCCCAGCATTTT
TRBD1	TRBV6-5	TRBJ2-7	NA	CASSSQDRDREQYF	TGTGCCAGCAGCTCCCAGGACAGGGATAGGGAGCAGTACTTC
NA	TRBV28	TRBJ2-5	NA	CASTTQVQETQYF	TGTGCCAGCACCACACAGGTTCAAGAGACCCAGTACTTC
TRBD2	TRBV4-2	TRBJ2-1	NA	CASSQVGLAGGNNEQFF	TGTGCCAGCAGCCAAGTGGGACTAGCGGGGGGGAACAATGAGCAGTTCTTC
NA	TRBV2	TRBJ1-1	NA	CATGGGGNTEAFF	TGTGCCACCGGAGGCGGAGGGAACACTGAAGCTTTCTTT
TRBD1	TRBV7-9	TRBJ2-7	few	CASSMGQAYEQYF	TGTGCCAGCAGCATGGGACAGGCCTACGAGCAGTACTTC
NA	TRBV10-3	TRBJ1-1	NA	CAISDIQVKGNTEAFF	TGTGCCATCAGTGATATTCAAGTAAAGGGGAACACTGAAGCTTTCTTT
NA	TRBV11-2	TRBJ2-4	NA	CASSLDKGFGIQYF	TGTGCCAGCAGCTTAGATAAAGGGTTTGGCATTCAGTACTTC
TRBD1	TRBV6-5	TRBJ2-1	NA	CASSRQGAYNEQFF	TGTGCCAGCAGTCGACAGGGGGCCTACAATGAGCAGTTCTTC
NA	TRBV6-4	TRBJ2-7	NA	CACTSGRRYSYEQYF	TGTGCCTGTACGAGTGGCAGGAGATACTCCTACGAGCAGTACTTC
NA	TRBV5-1	TRBJ2-7	NA	CASSLIQGHEQYF	TGCGCCAGCAGCTTGATACAGGGACACGAGCAGTACTTC
NA	TRBV5-8	TRBJ2-7	NA	CASSLAGGRDEQYF	TGTGCCAGCAGCTTGGCCGGCGGTAGGGACGAGCAGTACTTC
NA	TRBV7-2	TRBJ1-2	NA	CASSLETYNYGYTF	TGTGCCAGCAGCTTAGAGACTTATAACTATGGCTACACCTTC
NA	TRBV6-5	TRBJ1-6	NA	CASSYSGWGSPLHF	TGTGCCAGCAGTTACTCCGGGTGGGGATCACCCCTCCACTTT